The rows below give T cell receptor beta chains drawn from one sample of a study of T-cell reconstitution after alpha-beta-depleted transplantation in children. TCRdb processed the PCR reads anew with MiXCR; each CDR3 protein has one entry. Here the sample spans hundreds of thousands of distinct CDR3 sequences, around 18% being singletons. The starting material was PBMCs from the stem cell graft donor, obtained from the stem cell graft. All receptors come from a human donor who donated a stem cell graft to a child with acute lymphoblastic leukemia. CDR3s include the opening cysteine and the closing phenylalanine or tryptophan. D genes are given only for firm matches. Expanded clones get a size class; other rows say once, few or many, or leave the size out.

v_call: TRBV27
j_call: TRBJ2-1
clone_size: few
d_call: TRBD2
cdr3_nt: TGTGCCAGCACTCCCGGGACTAGCGGCTACAATGAGCAGTTCTTC
cdr3_aa: CASTPGTSGYNEQFF

v_call: TRBV6-5
j_call: TRBJ2-7
clone_size: NA
d_call: NA
cdr3_nt: TGTGCCAGCAGTTACTCGTGGCAAAACTACGAGCAGTACTTC
cdr3_aa: CASSYSWQNYEQYF

v_call: TRBV5-1
j_call: TRBJ2-5
clone_size: NA
d_call: NA
cdr3_nt: TGCGCCAGCAGCGTCGGACGGGAGTACCAAGAGACCCAGTACTTC
cdr3_aa: CASSVGREYQETQYF

v_call: TRBV23-1
j_call: TRBJ2-7
clone_size: few
d_call: NA
cdr3_nt: TGCGCCGGGAACCTCTTTCACCGGTGGCCCTACTACGAGCAGTACTTC
cdr3_aa: CAGNLFHRWPYYEQYF

v_call: TRBV20-1
j_call: TRBJ2-3
clone_size: few
d_call: TRBD2
cdr3_nt: TGCAGTGCTAGAGGGGCTAGCGGGCCAGATACGCAGTATTTT
cdr3_aa: CSARGASGPDTQYF

v_call: TRBV12-3/TRBV12-4
j_call: TRBJ1-5
clone_size: few
d_call: NA
cdr3_nt: TGTGCCAGCAGTCCTGGGAGGCAGCCCCAGCATTTT
cdr3_aa: CASSPGRQPQHF

v_call: TRBV10-2
j_call: TRBJ1-3
clone_size: NA
d_call: NA
cdr3_nt: TGCGCCAGCAGTGAGCCCATCTCTGGAAACACCATATATTTT
cdr3_aa: CASSEPISGNTIYF

v_call: TRBV20-1
j_call: TRBJ2-1
clone_size: NA
d_call: TRBD2
cdr3_nt: TGCAGTGCTAGAATTTCCGGGACTAGCGGGGAGCAGTTCTTC
cdr3_aa: CSARISGTSGEQFF

v_call: TRBV6-5
j_call: TRBJ1-5
clone_size: few
d_call: NA
cdr3_nt: TGTGCCAGCAGTTATCGACAGCCAGATCAGCCCCAGCATTTT
cdr3_aa: CASSYRQPDQPQHF

v_call: TRBV5-6
j_call: TRBJ2-7
clone_size: NA
d_call: NA
cdr3_nt: TGTGCCAGCAGCACGGACGGTTCCTACGAGCAGTACTTC
cdr3_aa: CASSTDGSYEQYF

v_call: TRBV4-1
j_call: TRBJ2-4
clone_size: few
d_call: TRBD2
cdr3_nt: TGCGCCAGCAGCCAACCGACTAGCGGGAGGGCCAAAAACATTCAGTACTTC
cdr3_aa: CASSQPTSGRAKNIQYF

v_call: TRBV19
j_call: TRBJ1-5
clone_size: few
d_call: NA
cdr3_nt: TGTGCCGCGGGGGAGCTCCAGCCCCAGCATTTT
cdr3_aa: CAAGELQPQHF